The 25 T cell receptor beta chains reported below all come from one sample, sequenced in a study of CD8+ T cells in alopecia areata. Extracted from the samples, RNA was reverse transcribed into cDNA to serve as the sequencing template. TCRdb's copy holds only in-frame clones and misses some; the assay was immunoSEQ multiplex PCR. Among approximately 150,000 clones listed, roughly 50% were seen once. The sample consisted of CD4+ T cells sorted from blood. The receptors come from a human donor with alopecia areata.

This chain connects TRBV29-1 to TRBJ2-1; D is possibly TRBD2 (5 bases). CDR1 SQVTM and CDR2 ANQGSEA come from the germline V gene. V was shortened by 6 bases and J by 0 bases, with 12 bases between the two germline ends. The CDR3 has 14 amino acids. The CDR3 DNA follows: TGCAGCGTACGGGATGCGAGCTCCTACAATGAGCAGTTCTTC. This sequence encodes CSVRDASSYNEQFF.

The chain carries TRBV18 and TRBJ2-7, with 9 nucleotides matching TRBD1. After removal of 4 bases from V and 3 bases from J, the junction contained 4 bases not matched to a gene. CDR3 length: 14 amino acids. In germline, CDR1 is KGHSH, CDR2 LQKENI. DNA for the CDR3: TGTGCCAGCTCACTGGACAGGGGAGGCTACGAGCAGTACTTC. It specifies CASSLDRGGYEQYF.

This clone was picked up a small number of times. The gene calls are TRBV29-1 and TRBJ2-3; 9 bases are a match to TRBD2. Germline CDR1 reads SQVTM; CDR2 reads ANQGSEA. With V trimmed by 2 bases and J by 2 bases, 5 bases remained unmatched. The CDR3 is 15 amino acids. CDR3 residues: CSVESLAGSTDTQYF. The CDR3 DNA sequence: TGCAGCGTTGAATCCCTAGCGGGATCCACAGATACGCAGTATTTT.

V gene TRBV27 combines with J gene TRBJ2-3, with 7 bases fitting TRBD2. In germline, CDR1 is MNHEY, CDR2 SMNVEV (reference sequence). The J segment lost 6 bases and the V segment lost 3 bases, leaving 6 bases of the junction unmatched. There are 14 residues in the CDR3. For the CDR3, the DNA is TGTGCCAGCAGTTTTGGACTAGTAGTCGATACGCAGTATTTT. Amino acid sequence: CASSFGLVVDTQYF.

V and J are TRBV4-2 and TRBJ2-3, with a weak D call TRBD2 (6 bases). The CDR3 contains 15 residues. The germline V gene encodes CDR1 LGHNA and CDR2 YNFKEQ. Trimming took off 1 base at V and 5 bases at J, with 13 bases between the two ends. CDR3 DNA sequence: TGTGCCAGCAGCCAAGGGACACTAGCCGGAGATACGCAGTATTTT. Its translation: CASSQGTLAGDTQYF.

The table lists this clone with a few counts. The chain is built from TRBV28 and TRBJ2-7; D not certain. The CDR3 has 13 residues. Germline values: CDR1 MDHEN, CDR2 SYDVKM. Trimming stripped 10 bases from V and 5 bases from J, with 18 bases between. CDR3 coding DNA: TGTGCCACCATAAGACACCAAGGGAACGAGCAGTACTTC. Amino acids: CATIRHQGNEQYF.

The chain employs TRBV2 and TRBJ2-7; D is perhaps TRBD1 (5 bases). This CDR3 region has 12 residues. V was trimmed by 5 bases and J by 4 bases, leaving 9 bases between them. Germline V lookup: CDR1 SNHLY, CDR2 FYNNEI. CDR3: CASSLPGYEQYF. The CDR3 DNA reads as TGTGCCAGCAGTTTACCAGGGTACGAGCAGTACTTC.

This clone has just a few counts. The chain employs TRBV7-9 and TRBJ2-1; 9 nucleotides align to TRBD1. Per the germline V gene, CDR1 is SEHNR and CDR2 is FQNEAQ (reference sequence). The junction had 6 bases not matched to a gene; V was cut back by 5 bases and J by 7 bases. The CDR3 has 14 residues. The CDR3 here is CASSVGTGWNEQFF. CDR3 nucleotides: TGTGCCAGCAGCGTCGGGACAGGGTGGAATGAGCAGTTCTTC.

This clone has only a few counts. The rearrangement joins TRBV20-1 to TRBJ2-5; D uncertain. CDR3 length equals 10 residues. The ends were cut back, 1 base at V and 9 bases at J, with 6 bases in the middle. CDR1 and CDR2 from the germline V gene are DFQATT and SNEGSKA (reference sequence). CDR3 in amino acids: CSARVRAQYF. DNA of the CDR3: TGCAGTGCTAGAGTCCGAGCCCAGTACTTC.

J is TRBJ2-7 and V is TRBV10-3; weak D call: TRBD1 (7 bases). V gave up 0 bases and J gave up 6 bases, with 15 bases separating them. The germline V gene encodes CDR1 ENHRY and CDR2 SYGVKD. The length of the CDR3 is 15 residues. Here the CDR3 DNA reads TGTGCCATCAGTGAGTCGGAGGGGGCGACAGTCGAGCAGTACTTC. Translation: CAISESEGATVEQYF.

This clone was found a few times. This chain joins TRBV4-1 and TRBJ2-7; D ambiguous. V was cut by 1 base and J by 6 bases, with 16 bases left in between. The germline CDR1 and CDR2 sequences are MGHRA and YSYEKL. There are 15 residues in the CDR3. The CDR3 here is CASSQVLTATGEQYF. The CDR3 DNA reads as TGCGCCAGCAGCCAAGTTCTAACCGCGACGGGCGAGCAGTACTTC.

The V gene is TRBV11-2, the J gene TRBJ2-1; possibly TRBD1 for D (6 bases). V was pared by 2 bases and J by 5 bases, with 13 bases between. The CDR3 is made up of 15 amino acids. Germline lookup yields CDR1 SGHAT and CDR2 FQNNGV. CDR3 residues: CASSLLRTVNNEQFF. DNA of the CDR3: TGTGCCAGCAGCTTATTAAGGACAGTAAACAATGAGCAGTTCTTC.

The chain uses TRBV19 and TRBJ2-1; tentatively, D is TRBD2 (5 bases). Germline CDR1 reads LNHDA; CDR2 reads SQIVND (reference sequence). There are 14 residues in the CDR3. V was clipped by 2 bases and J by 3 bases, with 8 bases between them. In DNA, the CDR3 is TGTGCCAGTAGTATAATCGGGATCTACAATGAGCAGTTCTTC. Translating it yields CASSIIGIYNEQFF.

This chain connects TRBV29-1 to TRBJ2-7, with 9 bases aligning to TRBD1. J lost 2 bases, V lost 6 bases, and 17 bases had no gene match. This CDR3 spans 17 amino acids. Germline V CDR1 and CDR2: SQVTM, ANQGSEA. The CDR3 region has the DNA TGCAGCGTCCAAGGGGAGGGTTGGGGACAGGGCACCTACGAGCAGTACTTC. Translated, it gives CSVQGEGWGQGTYEQYF.

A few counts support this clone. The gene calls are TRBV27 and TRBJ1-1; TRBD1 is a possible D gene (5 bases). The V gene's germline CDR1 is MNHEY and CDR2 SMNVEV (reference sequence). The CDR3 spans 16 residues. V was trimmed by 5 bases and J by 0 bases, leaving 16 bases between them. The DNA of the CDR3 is TGTGCCAGCAGTCCGAACCTGGGACGGATGAACACTGAAGCTTTCTTT. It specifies CASSPNLGRMNTEAFF.

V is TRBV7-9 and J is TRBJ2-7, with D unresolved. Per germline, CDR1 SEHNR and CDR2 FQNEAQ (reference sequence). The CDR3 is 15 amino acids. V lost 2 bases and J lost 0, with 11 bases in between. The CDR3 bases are TGTGCCAGCAGCTTAACCGAAATAGCCTCCTACGAGCAGTACTTC. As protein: CASSLTEIASYEQYF.

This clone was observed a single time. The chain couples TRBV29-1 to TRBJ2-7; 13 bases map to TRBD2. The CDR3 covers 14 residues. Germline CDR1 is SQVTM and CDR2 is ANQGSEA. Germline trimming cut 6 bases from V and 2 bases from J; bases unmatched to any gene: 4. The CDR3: CSVAGTSGTYEQYF. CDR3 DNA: TGCAGCGTAGCAGGGACTAGCGGGACCTACGAGCAGTACTTC.

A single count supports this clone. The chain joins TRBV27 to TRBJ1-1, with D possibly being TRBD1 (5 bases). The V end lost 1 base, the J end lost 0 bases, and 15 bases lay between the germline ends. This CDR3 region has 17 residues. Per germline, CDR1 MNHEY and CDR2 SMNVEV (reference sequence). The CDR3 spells CASSLFGAAGMNTEAFF. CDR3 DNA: TGTGCCAGCAGTTTATTCGGGGCGGCCGGCATGAACACTGAAGCTTTCTTT.

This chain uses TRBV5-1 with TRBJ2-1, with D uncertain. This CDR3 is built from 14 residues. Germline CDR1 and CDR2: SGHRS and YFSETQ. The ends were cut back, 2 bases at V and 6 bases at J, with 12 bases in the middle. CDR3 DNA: TGCGCCAGCAGCTTCTTCTGGCCGACCAATGAGCAGTTCTTC. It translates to CASSFFWPTNEQFF.

The CDR3 here is CASSPPTGKGAYGYTF. The DNA for the CDR3 is TGCGCCAGCAGCCCGCCGACAGGGAAGGGGGCCTATGGCTACACCTTC. The V gene is TRBV5-1, the J gene TRBJ1-2; 7 bases are a match to TRBD1. This CDR3 comprises 16 residues. The junction had 13 bases not matched to a gene; V was cut back by 4 bases and J by 4 bases. CDR1 is SGHRS and CDR2 is YFSETQ in the germline V gene.

DNA of the CDR3: TGCGCCAGCAGCTGGGACATAAGGGAGCAGTACTTC. As protein: CASSWDIREQYF. The chain employs TRBV5-1 and TRBJ2-7; tentative D call: TRBD1 (6 bases). The ends were cut back, 3 bases at V and 7 bases at J, with 11 bases in the middle. The CDR3 loop spans 12 amino acids. Germline V gene lookup returns CDR1 SGHRS and CDR2 YFSETQ.

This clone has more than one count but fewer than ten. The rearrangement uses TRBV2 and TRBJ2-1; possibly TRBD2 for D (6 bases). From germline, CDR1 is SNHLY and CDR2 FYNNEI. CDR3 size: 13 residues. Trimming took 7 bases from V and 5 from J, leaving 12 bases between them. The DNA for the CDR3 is TGTGCCAGCACGAGCGGGCCTAACAATGAGCAGTTCTTC. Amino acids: CASTSGPNNEQFF. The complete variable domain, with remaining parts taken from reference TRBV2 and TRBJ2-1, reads EPEVTQTPSHQVTQMGQEVILRCVPISNHLYFYWYRQILGQKVEFLVSFYNNEISEKSEIFDDQFSVERPDGSNFTLKIRSTKLEDSAMYFCASTSGPNNEQFFGPGTRLTVL.

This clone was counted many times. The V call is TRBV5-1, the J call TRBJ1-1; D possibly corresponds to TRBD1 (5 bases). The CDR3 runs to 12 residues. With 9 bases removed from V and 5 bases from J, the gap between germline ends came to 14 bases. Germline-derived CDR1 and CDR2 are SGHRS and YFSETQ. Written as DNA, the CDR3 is TGCGCCACCTGGGATGAGGGGACTGAAGCTTTCTTT. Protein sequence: CATWDEGTEAFF.

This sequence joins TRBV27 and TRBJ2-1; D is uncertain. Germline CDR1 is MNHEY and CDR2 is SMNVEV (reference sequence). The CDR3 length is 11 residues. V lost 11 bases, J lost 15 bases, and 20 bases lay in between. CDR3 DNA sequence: TGTGCCGCCTTCTGGGGATTTCGTGGGTTCTTC. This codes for CAAFWGFRGFF.

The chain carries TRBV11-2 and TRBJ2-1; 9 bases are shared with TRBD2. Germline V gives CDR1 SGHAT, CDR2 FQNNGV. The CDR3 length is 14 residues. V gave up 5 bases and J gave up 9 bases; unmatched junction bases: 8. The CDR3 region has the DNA TGTGCCAGCAGCAGGATTAGCGGGGGTTTTGAGCAGTTCTTC. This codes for CASSRISGGFEQFF.